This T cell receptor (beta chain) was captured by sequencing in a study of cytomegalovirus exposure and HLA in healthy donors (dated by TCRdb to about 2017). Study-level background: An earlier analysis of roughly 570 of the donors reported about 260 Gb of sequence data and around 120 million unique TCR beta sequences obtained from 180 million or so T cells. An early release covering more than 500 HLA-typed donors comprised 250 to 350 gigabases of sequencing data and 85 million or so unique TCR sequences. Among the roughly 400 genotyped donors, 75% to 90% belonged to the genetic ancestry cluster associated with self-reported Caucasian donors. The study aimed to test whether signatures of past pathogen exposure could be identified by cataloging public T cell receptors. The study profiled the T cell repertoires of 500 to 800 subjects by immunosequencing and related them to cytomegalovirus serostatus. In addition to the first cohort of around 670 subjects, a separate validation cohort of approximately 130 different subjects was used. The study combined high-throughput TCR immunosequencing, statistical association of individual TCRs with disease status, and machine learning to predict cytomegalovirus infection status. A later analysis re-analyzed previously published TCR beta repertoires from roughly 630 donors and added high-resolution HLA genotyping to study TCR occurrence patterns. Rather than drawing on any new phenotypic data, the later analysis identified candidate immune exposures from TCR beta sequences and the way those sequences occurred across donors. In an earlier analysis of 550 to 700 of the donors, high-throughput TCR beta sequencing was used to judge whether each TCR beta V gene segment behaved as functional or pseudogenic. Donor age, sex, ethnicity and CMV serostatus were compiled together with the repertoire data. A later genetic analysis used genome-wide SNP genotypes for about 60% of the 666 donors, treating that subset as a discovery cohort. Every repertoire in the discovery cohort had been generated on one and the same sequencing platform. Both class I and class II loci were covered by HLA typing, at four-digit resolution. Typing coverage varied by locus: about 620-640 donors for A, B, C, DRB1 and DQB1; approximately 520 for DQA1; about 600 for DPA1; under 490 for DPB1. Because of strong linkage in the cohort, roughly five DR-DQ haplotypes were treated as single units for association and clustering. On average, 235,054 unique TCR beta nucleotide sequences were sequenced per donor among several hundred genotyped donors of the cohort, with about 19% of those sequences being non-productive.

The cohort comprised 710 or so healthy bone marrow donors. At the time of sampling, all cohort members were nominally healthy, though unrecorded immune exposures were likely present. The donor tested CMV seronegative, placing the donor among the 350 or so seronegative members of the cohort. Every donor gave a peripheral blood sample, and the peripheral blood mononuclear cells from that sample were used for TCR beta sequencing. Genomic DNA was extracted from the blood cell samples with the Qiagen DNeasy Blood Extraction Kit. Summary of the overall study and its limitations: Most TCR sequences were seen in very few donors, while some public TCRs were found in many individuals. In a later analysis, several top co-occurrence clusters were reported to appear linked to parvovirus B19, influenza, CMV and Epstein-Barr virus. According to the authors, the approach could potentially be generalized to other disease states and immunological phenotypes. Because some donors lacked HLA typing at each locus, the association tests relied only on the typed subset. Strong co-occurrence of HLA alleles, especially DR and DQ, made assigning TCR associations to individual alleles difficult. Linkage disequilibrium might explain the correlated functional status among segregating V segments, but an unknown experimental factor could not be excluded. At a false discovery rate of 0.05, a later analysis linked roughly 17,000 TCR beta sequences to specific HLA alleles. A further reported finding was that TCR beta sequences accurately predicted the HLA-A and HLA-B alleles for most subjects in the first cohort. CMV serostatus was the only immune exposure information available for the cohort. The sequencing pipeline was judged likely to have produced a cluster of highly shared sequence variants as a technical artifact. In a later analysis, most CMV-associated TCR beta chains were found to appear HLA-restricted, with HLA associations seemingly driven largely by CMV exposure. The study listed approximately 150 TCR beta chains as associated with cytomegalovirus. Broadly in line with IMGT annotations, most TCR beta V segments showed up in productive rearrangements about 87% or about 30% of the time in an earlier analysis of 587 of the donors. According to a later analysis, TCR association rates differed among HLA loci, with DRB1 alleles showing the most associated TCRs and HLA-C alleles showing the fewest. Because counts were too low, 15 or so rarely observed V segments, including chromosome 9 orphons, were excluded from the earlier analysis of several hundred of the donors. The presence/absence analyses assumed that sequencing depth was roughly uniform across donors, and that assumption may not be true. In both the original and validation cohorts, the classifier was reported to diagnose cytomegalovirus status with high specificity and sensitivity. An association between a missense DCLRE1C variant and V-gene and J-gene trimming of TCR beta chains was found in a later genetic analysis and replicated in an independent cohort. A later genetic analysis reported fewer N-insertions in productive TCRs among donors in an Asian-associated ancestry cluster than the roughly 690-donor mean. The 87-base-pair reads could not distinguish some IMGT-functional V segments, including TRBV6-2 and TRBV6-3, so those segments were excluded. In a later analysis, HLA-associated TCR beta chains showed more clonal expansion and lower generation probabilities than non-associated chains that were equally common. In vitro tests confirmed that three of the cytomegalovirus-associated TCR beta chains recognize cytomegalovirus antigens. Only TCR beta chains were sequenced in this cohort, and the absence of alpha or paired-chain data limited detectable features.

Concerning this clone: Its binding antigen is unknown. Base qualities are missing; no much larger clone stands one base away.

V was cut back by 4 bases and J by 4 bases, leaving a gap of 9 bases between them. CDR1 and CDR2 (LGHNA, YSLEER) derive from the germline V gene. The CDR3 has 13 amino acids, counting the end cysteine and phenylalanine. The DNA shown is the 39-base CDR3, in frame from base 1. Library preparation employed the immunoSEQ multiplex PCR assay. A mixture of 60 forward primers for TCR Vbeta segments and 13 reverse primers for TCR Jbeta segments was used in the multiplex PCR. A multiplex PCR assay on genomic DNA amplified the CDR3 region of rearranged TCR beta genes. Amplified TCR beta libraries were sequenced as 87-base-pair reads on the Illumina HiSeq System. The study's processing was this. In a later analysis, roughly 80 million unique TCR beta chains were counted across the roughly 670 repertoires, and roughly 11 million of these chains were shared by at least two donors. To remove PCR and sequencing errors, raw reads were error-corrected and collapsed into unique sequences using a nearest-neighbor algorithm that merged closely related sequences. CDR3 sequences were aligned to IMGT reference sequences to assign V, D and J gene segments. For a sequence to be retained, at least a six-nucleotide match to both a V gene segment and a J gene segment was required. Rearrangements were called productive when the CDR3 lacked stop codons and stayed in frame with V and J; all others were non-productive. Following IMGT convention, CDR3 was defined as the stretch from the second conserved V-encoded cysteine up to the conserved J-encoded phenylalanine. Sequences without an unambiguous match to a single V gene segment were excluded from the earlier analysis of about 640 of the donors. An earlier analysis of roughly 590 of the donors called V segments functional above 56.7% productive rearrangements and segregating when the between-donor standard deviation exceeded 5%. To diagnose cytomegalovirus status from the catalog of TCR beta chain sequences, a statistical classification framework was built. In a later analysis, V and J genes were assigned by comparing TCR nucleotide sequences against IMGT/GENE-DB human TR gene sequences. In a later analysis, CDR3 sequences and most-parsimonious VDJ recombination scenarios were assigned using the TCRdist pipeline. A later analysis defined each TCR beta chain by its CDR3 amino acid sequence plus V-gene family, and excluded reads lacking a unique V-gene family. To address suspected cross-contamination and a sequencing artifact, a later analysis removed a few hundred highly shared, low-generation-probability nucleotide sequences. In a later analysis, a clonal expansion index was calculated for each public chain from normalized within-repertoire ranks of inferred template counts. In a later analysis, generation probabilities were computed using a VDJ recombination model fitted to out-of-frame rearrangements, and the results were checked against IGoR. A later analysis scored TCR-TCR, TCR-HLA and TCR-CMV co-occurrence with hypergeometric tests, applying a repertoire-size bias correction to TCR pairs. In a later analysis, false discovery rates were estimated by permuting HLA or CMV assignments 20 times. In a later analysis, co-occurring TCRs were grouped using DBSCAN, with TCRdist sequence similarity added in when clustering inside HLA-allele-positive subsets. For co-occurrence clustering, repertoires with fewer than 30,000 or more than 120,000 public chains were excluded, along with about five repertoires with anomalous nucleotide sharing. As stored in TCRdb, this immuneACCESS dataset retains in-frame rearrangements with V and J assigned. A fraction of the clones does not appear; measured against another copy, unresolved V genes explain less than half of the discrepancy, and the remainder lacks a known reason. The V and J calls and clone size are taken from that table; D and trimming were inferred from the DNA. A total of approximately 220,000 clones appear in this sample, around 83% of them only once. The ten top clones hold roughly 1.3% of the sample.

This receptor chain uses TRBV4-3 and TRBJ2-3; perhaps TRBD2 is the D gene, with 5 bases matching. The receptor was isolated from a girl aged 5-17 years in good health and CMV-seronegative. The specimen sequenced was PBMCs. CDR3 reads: CASSPFGADTQYF. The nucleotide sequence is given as TGCGCCAGCAGCCCATTCGGGGCAGATACGCAGTATTTT.